This TCR beta chain is from a study of T cells in Graves' hyperthyroidism and ophthalmopathy. TCR beta CDR3 regions were amplified from RNA transcripts. The TCR CDR3 first-round RT-PCR relied on the HTBI primer set. Each CDR3 protein is one row after TCRdb ran MiXCR on the multiplex PCR reads. The sample contains 550,000 to 650,000 distinct CDR3 sequences, 11% to 15% of which appear only once. This clonotype was seen just once. Trimming took off 3 bases at V and 0 bases at J, with 12 bases between the two ends. This CDR3 contains 16 residues. Germline CDR1 is SGHDT and CDR2 is YYEEEE. The clonotype was recovered from a woman in her twenties or thirties with Graves' hyperthyroidism that later progressed to Graves' ophthalmopathy. This chain uses TRBV5-6 with TRBJ1-4, with D tentatively TRBD1 (5 bases). The sample consisted of blood. The CDR3 spells CASSWGPPATNEKLFF. In DNA, the CDR3 is TGTGCCAGCAGCTGGGGACCTCCCGCAACTAATGAAAAACTGTTTTTT.